The entry below gives a single TCR beta chain sequence along with its context. What it binds is not known. These data originate in a study of T cell responses to AZD1222 COVID-19 vaccine. The study, taken as a whole, reports: Recipients of two AZD1222 doses showed rising Spike-specific TCR breadth and depth. Scientists sampled the repertoires only once the peak T cell response had passed.

The CDR3 loop spans 12 amino acids. V lost 3 bases, J lost 4 bases, and 6 bases lay in between. Germline V CDR1 and CDR2: MNHNS, SASEGT. Some clones are missing from TCRdb's copy, which holds only in-frame ones; the method was immunoSEQ multiplex PCR. The top ten clones hold 5% of a sample with 99,000 or so clones, 82% of them seen once. This rearrangement joins TRBV6-1 to TRBJ1-2, with D possibly being TRBD1 (5 bases). The source material was peripheral blood, sampled on day 0 of AZD1222 vaccination. The receptor's source is an adult in good health. The CDR3 here is CASSDQGYGYTF. The CDR3 region has the DNA TGTGCCAGCAGTGACCAGGGCTATGGCTACACCTTC.